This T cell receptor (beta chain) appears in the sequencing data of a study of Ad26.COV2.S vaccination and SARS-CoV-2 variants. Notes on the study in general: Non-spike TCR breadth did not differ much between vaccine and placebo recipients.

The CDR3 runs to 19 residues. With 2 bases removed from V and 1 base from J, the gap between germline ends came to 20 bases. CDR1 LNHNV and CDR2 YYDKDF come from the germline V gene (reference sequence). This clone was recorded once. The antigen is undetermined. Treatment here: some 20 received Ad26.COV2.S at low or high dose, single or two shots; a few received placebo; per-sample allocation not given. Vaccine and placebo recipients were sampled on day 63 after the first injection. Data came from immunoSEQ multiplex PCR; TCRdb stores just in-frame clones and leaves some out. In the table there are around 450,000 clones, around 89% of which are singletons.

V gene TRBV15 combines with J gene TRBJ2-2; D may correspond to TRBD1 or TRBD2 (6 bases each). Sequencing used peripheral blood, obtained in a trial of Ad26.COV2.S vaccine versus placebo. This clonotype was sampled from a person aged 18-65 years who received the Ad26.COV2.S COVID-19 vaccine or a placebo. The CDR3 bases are TGTGCCACCAGCAGAACGATACACGGGGGCGGATTGAACACCGGGGAGCTGTTTTTT. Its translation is CATSRTIHGGGLNTGELFF.